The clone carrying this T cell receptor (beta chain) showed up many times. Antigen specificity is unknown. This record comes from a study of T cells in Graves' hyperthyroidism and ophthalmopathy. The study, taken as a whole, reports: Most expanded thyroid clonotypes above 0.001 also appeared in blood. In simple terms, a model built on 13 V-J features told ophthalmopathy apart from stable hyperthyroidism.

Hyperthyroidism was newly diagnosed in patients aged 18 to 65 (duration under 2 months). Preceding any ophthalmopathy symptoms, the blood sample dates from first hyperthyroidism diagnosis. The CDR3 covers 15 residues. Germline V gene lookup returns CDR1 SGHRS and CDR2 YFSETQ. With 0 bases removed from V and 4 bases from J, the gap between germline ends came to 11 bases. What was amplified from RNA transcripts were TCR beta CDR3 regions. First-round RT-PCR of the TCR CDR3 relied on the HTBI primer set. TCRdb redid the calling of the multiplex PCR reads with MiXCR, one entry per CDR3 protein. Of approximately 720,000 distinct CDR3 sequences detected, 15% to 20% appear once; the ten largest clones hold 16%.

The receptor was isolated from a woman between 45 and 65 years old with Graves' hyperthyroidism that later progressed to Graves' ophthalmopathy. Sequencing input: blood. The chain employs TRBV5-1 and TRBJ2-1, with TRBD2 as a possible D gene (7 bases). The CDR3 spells CASSLGGGPYNEQFF. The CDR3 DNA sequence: TGCGCCAGCAGCTTGGGGGGGGGCCCATACAATGAGCAGTTCTTC. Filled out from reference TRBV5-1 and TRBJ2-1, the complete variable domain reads KAGVTQTPRYLIKTRGQQVTLSCSPISGHRSVSWYQQTPGQGLQFLFEYFSETQRNKGNFPGRFSGRQFSNSRSEMNVSTLELGDSALYLCASSLGGGPYNEQFFGPGTRLTVL.